The clone carrying this T cell receptor (beta chain) was seen a handful of times. The data were obtained in a study of cytomegalovirus exposure and HLA in healthy donors. The J segment lost 6 bases and the V segment lost 1 base, leaving 9 bases of the junction unmatched. The CDR3 length is 15 residues. The germline V gene encodes CDR1 SGHRS and CDR2 YFSETQ. With 60 Vbeta and 13 Jbeta primers, the PCR was carried out. Assay: immunoSEQ multiplex PCR; the TCRdb copy retains only in-frame clones and omits some. This sample yields over 120,000 clones, of which roughly 70% are seen a single time; roughly 2% belongs to the top ten.

The gene calls are TRBV5-1 and TRBJ2-7; 8 bases agree with TRBD2. This receptor was taken from a woman aged 55 to 70 in good health and CMV-seropositive. Sequencing used PBMCs. The CDR3 reads CASSLIGGARSEQYF. DNA for the CDR3: TGCGCCAGCAGCTTGATCGGGGGGGCGAGAAGCGAGCAGTACTTC.